This T cell receptor (beta chain) was sequenced for a study of shared clonotypes between healthy human individuals. Measured with immunoSEQ multiplex PCR; TCRdb has only the in-frame clones, and not every one. This table has around 1.6 million clones, 98% appearing once. Germline trimming cut 3 bases from V and 1 base from J; bases unmatched to any gene: 6. Germline lookup yields CDR1 MGHRA and CDR2 YSYEKL. The CDR3 has 16 residues. The source material was naive CD4+ T cells sorted from blood. Subset given: CD45RA+ positively selected. This clonotype was sampled from a man aged 25-40 years in good health. The chain links TRBV4-1 to TRBJ2-3, with TRBD2 matching 8 bases. The CDR3 sequence: CASSHPGGRGTDTQYF. The DNA for the CDR3 is TGCGCCAGCAGCCATCCGGGAGGGCGGGGCACAGATACGCAGTATTTT.